This T cell receptor beta chain stems from a study of shared clonotypes between healthy human individuals. The overall study: There were three CD4 naive, three CD4 memory, two CD8 naive and one CD8 memory plates per donor. Overall study results and limits: The diversity represented, both genetic and in exposure history, was limited by few donors.

Terminally differentiated effector memory CD45RA+ cells were excluded by CCR7 positive selection of CD45RO-negative cells. Adult donors, all healthy and HIV-negative, had no recent acute infections or vaccinations. The CDR3 runs to 13 residues. Germline V gene sequence: CDR1 SGDLS, CDR2 YYNGEE. Trimming removed 0 bases from V and 4 bases from J, with 7 bases in between. Sorted-subset replicate PCRs used 200 ng DNA, 25,000 to 30,000 T cell genomes. Only in-frame clones appear in the TCRdb table, and some are missing; sequencing was by immunoSEQ multiplex PCR. The sample has about 2 million clones; about 95% are singletons. A note on this clone: What it recognizes is unknown. Within the sample, other DNA sequences also encode this same CDR3.

Sequences were obtained from naive CD8+ T cells sorted from blood. V is TRBV9 and J is TRBJ2-5; no clear D gene. This TCR came from a man in his late teens or twenties in good health. The DNA of the CDR3 is TGTGCCAGCAGCGTAGACAGCCCAGAGACCCAGTACTTC. Its protein product is CASSVDSPETQYF.